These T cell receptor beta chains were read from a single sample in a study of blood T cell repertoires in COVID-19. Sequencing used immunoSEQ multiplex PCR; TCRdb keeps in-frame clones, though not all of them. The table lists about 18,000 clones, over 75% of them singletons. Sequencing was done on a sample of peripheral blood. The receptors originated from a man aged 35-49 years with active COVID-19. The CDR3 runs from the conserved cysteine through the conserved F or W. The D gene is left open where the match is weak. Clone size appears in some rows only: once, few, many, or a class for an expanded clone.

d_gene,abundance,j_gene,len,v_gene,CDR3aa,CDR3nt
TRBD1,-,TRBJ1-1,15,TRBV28,CASSLEDRGYTEAFF,TGTGCCAGCAGTTTAGAGGACAGGGGGTACACTGAAGCTTTCTTT
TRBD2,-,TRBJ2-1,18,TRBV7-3,CASSAASGRALVYNEQFF,TGTGCCAGCAGCGCCGCTAGCGGGAGGGCCCTCGTCTACAATGAGCAGTTCTTC
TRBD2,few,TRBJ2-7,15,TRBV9,CASSPRTSETYEQYF,TGTGCCAGCAGCCCACGGACTAGCGAGACCTACGAGCAGTACTTC
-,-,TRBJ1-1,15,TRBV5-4,CASSPAGRMNTEAFF,TGTGCCAGCAGCCCCGCGGGACGGATGAACACTGAAGCTTTCTTT
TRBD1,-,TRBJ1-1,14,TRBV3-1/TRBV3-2,CASSRTGVNTEAFF,TGTGCCAGCAGCCGAACAGGGGTGAACACTGAAGCTTTCTTT
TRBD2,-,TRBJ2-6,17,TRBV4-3,CASSQEAGGTGANVLTF,TGCGCCAGCAGCCAAGAGGCGGGGGGCACAGGGGCCAACGTCCTGACTTTC
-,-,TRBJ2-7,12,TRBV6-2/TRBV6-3,CASSRLPYEQYF,TGTGCCAGCAGTCGACTCCCCTACGAGCAGTACTTC
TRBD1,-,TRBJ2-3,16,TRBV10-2,CASRGTGTGFPDTQYF,TGCGCCAGCAGGGGCACCGGGACAGGGTTCCCAGATACGCAGTATTTT
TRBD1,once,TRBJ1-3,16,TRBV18,CASSTDRGHSGNTIYF,TGTGCCAGCTCAACCGACAGGGGACACTCTGGAAACACCATATATTTT
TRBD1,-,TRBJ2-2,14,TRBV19,CASHRGRNTGELFF,TGTGCCAGTCACAGGGGGCGGAACACCGGGGAGCTGTTTTTT
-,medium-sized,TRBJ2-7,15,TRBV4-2,CASSQEGGRAYEQYF,TGTGCCAGCAGCCAAGAAGGGGGTAGGGCCTACGAGCAGTACTTC
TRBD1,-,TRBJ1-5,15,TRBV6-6,CASRYRTGVNQPQHF,TGTGCCAGCAGATATAGGACAGGGGTCAATCAGCCCCAGCATTTT
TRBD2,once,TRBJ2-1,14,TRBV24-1,CATSGSGSIDEQFF,TGTGCCACCAGTGGTAGCGGGAGCATCGATGAGCAGTTCTTC
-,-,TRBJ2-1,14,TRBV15,CATSTRAAGDEQFF,TGTGCCACCAGCACCCGGGCGGCGGGTGATGAGCAGTTCTTC
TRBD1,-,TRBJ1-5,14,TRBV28,CASSLYTGGQPQHF,TGTGCCAGCAGTTTATACACAGGGGGTCAGCCCCAGCATTTT
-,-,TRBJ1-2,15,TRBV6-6,CASSYSTEDIYGYTF,TGTGCCAGCAGTTACTCGACAGAGGACATCTATGGCTACACCTTC